This is a list of T cell receptor beta chains from one sample in a study of control samples from healthy donors and cancer patients. Using immunoSEQ multiplex PCR, the repertoire was profiled, and TCRdb retains in-frame clones only, with some absent. The table includes about 70,000 clones, 85% to 95% detected once. The specimen sequenced was blood. The origin of the receptors is a woman in her twenties or thirties in good health. Each CDR3 is given with its conserved first and last residue. The D gene is left open where the match is weak. The size entry is marked missing in some rows and otherwise reads once, few, many or a size class.

TRBJ1-4 TRBV9 . . TGTGCCAGCAGCCCCTGGGGAAGGGAGGGCAAGAATGAAAAACTGTTTTTT CASSPWGREGKNEKLFF
TRBJ2-3 TRBV28 . few TGTGCCAGCAGTTTTGTCGCTGGCACAGATACGCAGTATTTT CASSFVAGTDTQYF
TRBJ2-1 TRBV10-2 . . TGCGCCAGCACCATAACAACAGGGTTGGCCTACAATGAGCAGTTCTTC CASTITTGLAYNEQFF
TRBJ1-2 TRBV12-3/TRBV12-4 . . TGTGCCAGCAGTTTGGTGGAAGGCTATGGCTACACCTTC CASSLVEGYGYTF
TRBJ1-1 TRBV28 TRBD1 . TGTGCCAGCAGTTTGGAGGGGGCCGACACTGAAGCTTTCTTT CASSLEGADTEAFF
TRBJ1-3 TRBV6-1 TRBD1 . TGTGCCAGCAGTGTTCCATCAGGGGGATCTGGAAACACCATATATTTT CASSVPSGGSGNTIYF
TRBJ2-1 TRBV9 . . TGTGCCAGCAGCGTAGGACTGCCCCCCATCGGCAATGAGCAGTTCTTC CASSVGLPPIGNEQFF
TRBJ1-4 TRBV27 TRBD1 . TGTGCCAGCAGTTCGGGACAGCGGGATGAAAAACTGTTTTTT CASSSGQRDEKLFF
TRBJ1-2 TRBV29-1 . . TGCAGCGGGGCTGTGGACTATGGCTACACCTTC CSGAVDYGYTF
TRBJ1-2 TRBV27 TRBD1 . TGTGCCAGCAGTAATAGGCCGACAGGGTCTAACTATGGCTACACCTTC CASSNRPTGSNYGYTF
TRBJ1-3 TRBV6-5 . . TGTGCCAGCAGTCCCCAACAGGGAGGAAACACCATATATTTT CASSPQQGGNTIYF
TRBJ1-3 TRBV6-6 TRBD1 . TGTGCCGCCAGGGGGGTGGGAAACACCATATATTTT CAARGVGNTIYF
TRBJ2-2 TRBV5-1 TRBD1 few TGCGCCAGCAGCTTTGGGACAGTGAACACCGGGGAGCTGTTTTTT CASSFGTVNTGELFF
TRBJ1-5 TRBV4-1 . . TGCGCCAGCAGCCTTATTTCAGGGGGCAATCAGCCCCAGCATTTT CASSLISGGNQPQHF
TRBJ1-5 TRBV4-2 . . TGTGCCAGCAGCCAAGACTGGGTAACAGGGCCGTTCAATCAGCCCCAGCATTTT CASSQDWVTGPFNQPQHF
TRBJ1-4 TRBV13 . . TGTGCCAGCAGCAAATCATATGAAAAACTGTTTTTT CASSKSYEKLFF
TRBJ2-1 TRBV11-1 TRBD2 . TGTGCCAGCAGCTGGACTAGCGGGGGTAATGAGCAGTTCTTC CASSWTSGGNEQFF
TRBJ2-5 TRBV4-2 . . TGTGCCAGCAGCCTGCAGCTAGAGGAGACCCAGTACTTC CASSLQLEETQYF
TRBJ2-1 TRBV5-4 TRBD1 . TGTGCCAGCAGCTTGGATAAGGGACAGTACAATGAGCAGTTCTTC CASSLDKGQYNEQFF
TRBJ1-2 TRBV5-4 TRBD1 . TGTGCCAGCGCGGGGGTTGGGACAGGGCAGGGCTATGGCTACACCTTC CASAGVGTGQGYGYTF
TRBJ1-2 TRBV28 . few TGTGCCAGCAGTTTATTCGACCAGGTATTATCTGGCTACACCTTC CASSLFDQVLSGYTF
TRBJ1-5 TRBV19 . . TGTGCCAGTAGTACCGAGAGTTATAGCAATCAGCCCCAGCATTTT CASSTESYSNQPQHF
TRBJ1-5 TRBV7-9 . . TGTGCCAGCAGCACTGGACCTTATAGCAATCAGCCCCAGCATTTT CASSTGPYSNQPQHF
TRBJ1-2 TRBV2 . . TGTGCCAGCGTGGTGCGGGGGGATGTCACCTTC CASVVRGDVTF
TRBJ2-2 TRBV19 TRBD2 . TGTGCCAGTCGTTGGGGCGCGGGGGGGCGTAGGACCGGGGAGCTGTTTTTT CASRWGAGGRRTGELFF
TRBJ1-1 TRBV6-5 . . TGTGCCAGCAGTTACTCGACCGGGGGCGCTGAAGCTTTCTTT CASSYSTGGAEAFF
TRBJ2-1 TRBV30 . . TGTGCCTGGAGTGTACTGTCCTACAATGAGCAGTTCTTC CAWSVLSYNEQFF
TRBJ1-6 TRBV21-1 . once TGTGCCAGCAGCAAAGGTGGAGGTAATTCACCCCTCCACTTT CASSKGGGNSPLHF
TRBJ2-5 TRBV7-2 . . TGTGCCAGCAGCTTTGGAAAGGGGGAGACCCAGTACTTC CASSFGKGETQYF
TRBJ1-2 TRBV7-2 . . TGTGCCAGCAGCTTAGAAATGGCAGCCAACTATGGCTACACCTTC CASSLEMAANYGYTF
TRBJ1-2 TRBV12-3/TRBV12-4 . . TGTGCCAGCAGTTGGACGGCAGGAGGTGGCTACACCTTC CASSWTAGGGYTF
TRBJ1-1 TRBV5-1 . . TGCGCCAGCAGCCGAGGGCCCGAAGCTTTCTTT CASSRGPEAFF
TRBJ2-2 TRBV6-5 . . TGTGCCAGCGGGTCCGGTCCCGGGGAGCTGTTTTTT CASGSGPGELFF
TRBJ2-7 TRBV7-9 TRBD2 . TGTGCCAGCAGCTCCTGGCGAGGAGCGGGGGGTTCGAGCTCCTACGAGCAGTACTTC CASSSWRGAGGSSSYEQYF
TRBJ1-1 TRBV4-1 TRBD1 . TGCGCCAGCAGCCAAGTCGCGGACAGGGTAGGTAAGGGCTCCGAAGCTTTCTTT CASSQVADRVGKGSEAFF
TRBJ1-2 TRBV2 TRBD1 . TGTGCCAGCACAGACAGGGGCTCGTGGTACACCTTC CASTDRGSWYTF
TRBJ2-1 TRBV5-1 TRBD2 . TGCGCCAGCAGCTTCCCGAGACTAGCGGGGAACAATGAGCAGTTCTTC CASSFPRLAGNNEQFF
TRBJ1-5 TRBV29-1 . . TGCAGCGTTAAGTACCTCGGGGATGGGTCCCAGCATTTT CSVKYLGDGSQHF
TRBJ2-3 TRBV3-1/TRBV3-2 . . TGTGCCAACGATGTTCGGGGGTGGGCAGATACGCAGTATTTT CANDVRGWADTQYF
TRBJ1-1 TRBV11-3 . once TGTGCCAGCAGCTTTAAGATGAACACTGAAGCTTTCTTT CASSFKMNTEAFF
TRBJ1-2 TRBV9 TRBD1 . TGTGCCAGCAGCTCCGGGACAGGCGGCTACACCTTC CASSSGTGGYTF